This paragraph reports one T cell receptor (beta chain). Sequence at one end of the junction differs from germline and may be a read error. The lymph nodes were axillary draining lymph nodes from breast cancer patients. These data belong to a study of breast tumors, draining lymph nodes, adjacent tissues. CDR3 size: 15 residues. Germline lookup yields CDR1 SGHNT and CDR2 YYREEE (reference sequence). Each CDR3 protein gets one entry after TCRdb re-called the multiplex PCR reads with MiXCR. The table has over 150,000 distinct CDR3 sequences, 25% to 40% seen once; the top ten hold about 4.5%. This TCR came from a female donor with breast cancer. Some clones in this sample may be carry-over from other donors' samples. The sequencing input was axillary lymph node tissue. V usage is TRBV5-4 and J usage is TRBJ2-7, with D perhaps TRBD2 (6 bases). The CDR3 protein is CASSPALWPSGEQHF. The DNA for the CDR3 is TGTGCCAGCAGCCCCGCCTTGTGGCCCTCGGGAGAGCAGCACTTC.